A selection of T cell receptor beta chains follows, all from one sample in a study of Graves' ophthalmopathy and Graves' hyperthyroidism. TCRdb used MiXCR to reprocess the multiplex PCR reads, holding one entry per CDR3 protein. The sample lists approximately 500,000 distinct CDR3 sequences; 13% to 15% were seen once. The specimen was blood. These receptors were obtained from a woman in her 30s with Graves' ophthalmopathy. The CDR3 runs from the conserved cysteine through the conserved F or W. The D gene is left open where the match is weak. Size tells how often a clone was seen (once, few, many) or the class of an expanded clone, and some rows leave it out.

TRBJ1-6 . many TRBV27 TGTGCCAGCAGTTTAGCCGGGTCCCCCCCTAATTCACCCCTCCACTTT CASSLAGSPPNSPLHF
TRBJ2-4 . many TRBV12-5 TGTGCTAGTGGTTTGGGGTCAGGGACGAGAAACATTAAGTACTTC CASGLGSGTRNIKYF
TRBJ1-3 . . TRBV5-1 TGCGCCAGCAGCTTGGAGGGCGGGGAAAACACCATATATTTT CASSLEGGENTIYF
TRBJ1-1 . many TRBV6-1 TGTGCCAGCAGTGAAGGTACACATATGAACACTGAAGCTTTCTTT CASSEGTHMNTEAFF
TRBJ2-7 . . TRBV18 TGTGCCAGCTCACCCAGGGGGACTAGCGAGCAGTACTTC CASSPRGTSEQYF
TRBJ2-5 . many TRBV20-1 TGCAGTGCATTTCGAAGGGACACCCAGTACTTC CSAFRRDTQYF
TRBJ2-5 . many TRBV27 TGTGCCAGCAGTTTAAGGGGGACCCAGTACTTC CASSLRGTQYF
TRBJ1-2 . many TRBV7-6 TGTGCCAGCAGCCTCCGGACCGTTGGAGGAGGCTACACCTTC CASSLRTVGGGYTF
TRBJ1-6 . . TRBV30 TGTGCCTGCAACTGGTGGGCGGTAAATTCACCCCTCCACTTT CACNWWAVNSPLHF
TRBJ1-6 . many TRBV2 TGTGCCAGCAGTCATGCAGGGGAGAGCTCCTATAATTCACCCCTCCACTTT CASSHAGESSYNSPLHF
TRBJ2-2 . . TRBV12-3/TRBV12-4 TGTGCCAGCAGCCAGACAGAGTCGAACACCGGGGAGCTGTCTTTT CASSQTESNTGELSF
TRBJ1-5 . . TRBV6-7 TGTGCCAGCGATGGGGGCGGGCAGCCCCAGCATTTT CASDGGGQPQHF
TRBJ1-1 . many TRBV29-1 TGCAGCGTTGAATATGCGGGAGGGGCAGTGGCTGAAGCTTTCTTT CSVEYAGGAVAEAFF
TRBJ2-7 . many TRBV7-8 TGTGCCAGCAGCTTACGGGCGATACAGGGCAGCGAGCAGTACTTC CASSLRAIQGSEQYF
TRBJ2-7 . many TRBV11-2 TGTGCCAGCAGCTTATCCCAGGGGGGGTACGAGCAGTACTTC CASSLSQGGYEQYF
TRBJ2-5 TRBD1 few TRBV20-1 TGCAGTGCTCGACCCCCGGACAGGGGGGGAGAGACCCAGTACTTC CSARPPDRGGETQYF
TRBJ1-5 . many TRBV20-1 TGCAGTGCTAGAGGTACAGGGAGGGAAAATCAGCCCCAGCATTTT CSARGTGRENQPQHF
TRBJ1-5 TRBD1 many TRBV28 TGTGCCACACAGGGGGGGCGAAGTCAGCCCCAGCATTTT CATQGGRSQPQHF
TRBJ2-7 . many TRBV6-5 TGTGCCAGCAGTTTTGGGGCTGGCTACGAGCAGTATTTC CASSFGAGYEQYF
TRBJ1-1 TRBD1 many TRBV19 TGTGCCAGTAGTATAGGGACAGGGGCAACCACTGAAGCTTTCTTT CASSIGTGATTEAFF
TRBJ1-1 . many TRBV9 TGTGCCAGCAGCGCCCAGGTTGATTACACTGAAGCTTTCTTT CASSAQVDYTEAFF
TRBJ2-7 . few TRBV19 TGTGCCAGTAGTTACGACAGGACTGGTCTCTACGAGCAGTACTTC CASSYDRTGLYEQYF
TRBJ2-5 TRBD1 many TRBV7-3 TGTGCCAGCAGCCGGGGACAGGCCTTGGGTGAGACCCAGTACTTC CASSRGQALGETQYF
TRBJ1-1 TRBD1 few TRBV30 TGTGCCTGGGACAGGGCAGGGAACACTGAAGCTTTCTTT CAWDRAGNTEAFF
TRBJ2-5 . few TRBV28 TGTGCCAGCAGTCTGGGGCGCGGGACCCAGTACTTC CASSLGRGTQYF
TRBJ1-2 . . TRBV28 TGTGCCAGCAGTTTCCGCGGGACGGTGACGTATGGCTACACCTTC CASSFRGTVTYGYTF
TRBJ1-6 . many TRBV6-1 TGTGCCAGCAGTGAATATAGGCCACGGGATTCACCCCTCCACTTT CASSEYRPRDSPLHF
TRBJ2-5 . many TRBV11-2 TGTGCCAGCAGCTCTCGAAGGACCCAGTACTTC CASSSRRTQYF
TRBJ2-7 . many TRBV20-1 TGCAGTGCTAGCCCTGGGAAGTGGGAGGACGCAACCTACGAGCAGTACTTC CSASPGKWEDATYEQYF
TRBJ1-1 TRBD1 . TRBV4-1 TGCGCCAGCAGCCAAGAAACAGGGGGGAGAGCTTTCTTT CASSQETGGRAFF
TRBJ1-2 . many TRBV15 TGTGCCACCCGACGGGCGCAGCGGGATGGCTACACCTTC CATRRAQRDGYTF
TRBJ1-2 . . TRBV20-1 TGCAGTGCTAGAACCACTACTAACTATGGCTACACCTTC CSARTTTNYGYTF
TRBJ2-5 . many TRBV9 TGTGCCAGCAGCGTAGATGGCGGCCGAAGAGAGACCCAGTACTTC CASSVDGGRRETQYF
TRBJ1-2 . many TRBV19 TGTGCCAGTAGACGGACGGTGAACTATGGCTACACCTTC CASRRTVNYGYTF
TRBJ2-4 TRBD2 many TRBV12-3/TRBV12-4 TGTGCCAGCAGTGCAACGACTAGCCCCAAAAACATTCAGTACTTC CASSATTSPKNIQYF
TRBJ2-2 TRBD1 few TRBV5-5 TGTGCCAGCAGCACACCCGGGACAGGGCACGGGGAGCTGTTTTTT CASSTPGTGHGELFF
TRBJ2-7 TRBD1 many TRBV18 TGTGCCAGCTCACGCCGGGACAGGGGGTCCTACGAGCAGTACTTC CASSRRDRGSYEQYF